The next 14 T cell receptor beta chains were all read from a single sample in a study of technical replicates of blood from a handful of donors. Data came from immunoSEQ multiplex PCR; TCRdb stores just in-frame clones and leaves some out. The profile shows roughly 100,000 clones, 96% of them singletons. Sequencing input: T cells isolated from PBMCs. All receptors derive from a human donor in good health.

The chain is built from TRBV5-6 and TRBJ2-1, with D perhaps TRBD1 (6 bases). V was pared by 8 bases and J by 7 bases, with 19 bases between. Germline CDR1 reads SGHDT; CDR2 reads YYEEEE. The CDR3 consists of 14 residues. CDR3 region: CASAFIGTLNEQFF. Here the CDR3 DNA reads TGTGCCAGTGCTTTTATCGGGACACTGAATGAGCAGTTCTTC. Combining the CDR3 with reference TRBV5-6 and TRBJ2-1 gives the whole variable domain DAGVTQSPTHLIKTRGQQVTLRCSPKSGHDTVSWYQQALGQGPQFIFQYYEEEERQRGNFPDRFSGHQFPNYSSELNVNALLLGDSALYLCASAFIGTLNEQFFGPGTRLTVL.

The chain is built from TRBV11-3 and TRBJ2-7; possible D gene TRBD1, 6 bases. The germline V gene encodes CDR1 SGHNT and CDR2 YENEEA. V shed 5 bases and J shed 2 bases, with 13 bases lying between them. This CDR3 contains 14 residues. DNA for the CDR3: TGTGCCAGCAGCCCGATACAGGGTCCCTACGAGCAGTACTTC. This gives the protein CASSPIQGPYEQYF. The variable domain in full, completed from reference TRBV11-3 and TRBJ2-7, reads EAGVVQSPRYKIIEKKQPVAFWCNPISGHNTLYWYLQNLGQGPELLIRYENEEAVDDSQLPKDRFSAERLKGVDSTLKIQPAELGDSAVYLCASSPIQGPYEQYFGPGTRLTVT.

The J gene is TRBJ2-2, the V gene TRBV6-5, with D unclear. The V and J ends lost 8 bases and 7 bases respectively, with 14 bases between them. This CDR3 comprises 13 residues. Germline V gene data show CDR1 as MNHEY and CDR2 as SVGAGI. CDR3 sequence (DNA): TGTGCCAGCGTATCAGATTTGAACGGGGAGCTGTTTTTT. It yields the protein CASVSDLNGELFF.

The chain combines TRBV27 with TRBJ1-5; unclear D gene. The V end was cut by 2 bases, the J end by 4 bases, with 6 bases between. Germline CDR1 is MNHEY and CDR2 is SMNVEV (reference sequence). This CDR3 contains 13 residues. CDR3 bases: TGTGCCAGCAGTTTAATGGAGAATCAGCCCCAGCATTTT. This translates into CASSLMENQPQHF.

The chain joins TRBV6-5 to TRBJ2-7; maybe TRBD1 (5 bases). The CDR3 length is 15 residues. CDR1 and CDR2 (germline): MNHEY, SVGAGI. Trimming cost V 4 bases and J 2 bases, with 15 bases left between them. The CDR3 sequence is CASSSHTEGAYEQYF. CDR3 DNA: TGTGCCAGCAGTTCCCACACAGAAGGGGCCTACGAGCAGTACTTC.

J is TRBJ2-1 and V is TRBV11-2, with 16 positions matching TRBD2. Germline values: CDR1 SGHAT, CDR2 FQNNGV. V lost 6 bases to trimming and J lost 8 bases; unmatched junction nucleotides: 10. The CDR3 loop spans 17 amino acids. The CDR3 DNA sequence: TGTGCCAGCAGTCAGGGACTAGCGGGAGGGGTTACGGATGAGCAGTTCTTC. Its translation: CASSQGLAGGVTDEQFF.

This CDR3 reads CASTTRRGLNEKLFF. In DNA form, the CDR3 reads TGTGCCAGCACCACAAGGAGAGGGCTTAATGAAAAACTGTTTTTT. This chain joins TRBV28 and TRBJ1-4; the D is unclear. The CDR3 runs 15 residues. Germline V gene lookup returns CDR1 MDHEN and CDR2 SYDVKM. V lost 7 bases to trimming and J lost 4 bases, with 16 bases between them.

The CDR3 spells CAWSVLVENTEAFF. The CDR3 DNA reads as TGTGCCTGGAGTGTACTAGTAGAGAACACTGAAGCTTTCTTT. This chain uses TRBV30 with TRBJ1-1; D is ambiguous. The CDR3 extends over 14 amino acids. V lost 0 bases, J lost 1 base, and 9 bases lay in between. Germline CDR1 GTSNPN, CDR2 SVGIG (reference sequence).

This clone was seen only a few times. The chain couples TRBV28 to TRBJ2-6; 7 bases agree with TRBD1. CDR3 size: 15 residues. V trimming: 7 bases; J trimming: 0 bases; junction bases outside the gene matches: 3. Germline-derived CDR1 and CDR2 are MDHEN and SYDVKM. CDR3 nucleotides: TGTGCCAGCAAGGGACAGAGCTCTGGGGCCAACGTCCTGACTTTC. Translated: CASKGQSSGANVLTF. The whole variable domain, filled in from reference TRBV28 and TRBJ2-6, reads DVKVTQSSRYLVKRTGEKVFLECVQDMDHENMFWYRQDPGLGLRLIYFSYDVKMKEKGDIPEGYSVSREKKERFSLILESASTNQTSMYLCASKGQSSGANVLTFGAGSRLTVL.

This chain links TRBV5-8 with TRBJ1-1, with D possibly matching TRBD1 (5 bases). The CDR3 consists of 14 residues. Germline lookup yields CDR1 SGHTS and CDR2 YDEGEE. Trimming removed 4 bases at V and 1 base at J, with 11 bases between. The CDR3 nucleotides read TGTGCCAGCAGCCGCAGGAGGGGGAACACTGAAGCTTTCTTT. Its translation: CASSRRRGNTEAFF.

This clone occurred once. This chain links TRBV11-3 with TRBJ2-7, with TRBD2 matching 7 bases. Germline-derived CDR1 and CDR2 are SGHNT and YENEEA. The CDR3 length is 14 residues. V dropped 2 bases and J dropped 3; count of bases not matched to a gene: 4. CDR3 region: CASSLIAGVYEQYF. CDR3 nucleotides: TGTGCCAGCAGCTTAATAGCGGGCGTCTACGAGCAGTACTTC.

The chain recombines TRBV9 with TRBJ1-1; possible D gene TRBD1, 6 bases. The length of the CDR3 is 13 residues. The V end lost 3 bases, the J end lost 0 bases, and 6 bases lay between the germline ends. The germline V gene has CDR1 SGDLS and CDR2 YYNGEE. The CDR3 DNA reads TGTGCCAGCAGCGGACAGGTGAACACTGAAGCTTTCTTT. Translation: CASSGQVNTEAFF.

The chain has TRBV6-6 and TRBJ1-5; no definite D call. Germline V gene data show CDR1 as MNHNY and CDR2 as SVGAGI (reference sequence). The CDR3 is made up of 16 amino acids. V lost 2 bases and J lost 1, with 12 bases in between. The CDR3 reads CASSYPFDTSNQPQHF. The CDR3 bases are TGTGCCAGCAGTTACCCCTTCGACACCAGCAATCAGCCCCAGCATTTT.

The gene calls are TRBV9 and TRBJ2-1; 10 bases align to TRBD1. After removal of 4 bases from V and 3 bases from J, the junction contained 4 bases not matched to a gene. The germline CDR1 and CDR2 sequences are SGDLS and YYNGEE. The CDR3 runs 15 residues. The CDR3 coding sequence is TGTGCCAGCAGCCCCGGGACAGGGGTCTACAATGAGCAGTTCTTC. Amino acid sequence: CASSPGTGVYNEQFF.